This TCR beta chain was sequenced for a study of blood T cell repertoires in COVID-19. Across the study: The cDNA or gDNA used as material had been derived from T cells, B-cell-depleted T cells, or PBMCs.

The authors' processing: Reference gene primer amplification yielded estimated nucleated cell counts. Generated by immunoSEQ multiplex PCR, the TCRdb table keeps only in-frame clones and is missing some. V and J calls and clone size follow that table, whereas D and trimming were derived from the DNA. In the table there are 240,000 or so clones, approximately 88% of which are singletons. In germline, CDR1 is SQVTM, CDR2 ANQGSEA. The CDR3 has 12 amino acids. Germline trimming cut 7 bases from V and 2 bases from J; bases unmatched to any gene: 3. V is TRBV29-1 and J is TRBJ2-5; TRBD1 agrees at 8 bases. Sequencing was carried out using peripheral blood. The origin of this receptor is a woman in her twenties or thirties with acute or convalescent COVID-19. CDR3 in amino acids: CSGTGGQETQYF. The CDR3 DNA sequence: TGCAGCGGCACAGGGGGGCAAGAGACCCAGTACTTC.